Sequencing of this T cell receptor beta chain was carried out in a study of beta chain features in type 1 diabetes. In germline, CDR1 is SGHTA, CDR2 FQGNSA. CDR3 length: 15 residues. V was shortened by 0 bases and J by 3 bases, with 9 bases between the two germline ends. Expressed TCRB transcripts were sequenced after all isolated RNA was converted to cDNA. The table came from immunoSEQ multiplex PCR; TCRdb's copy has only in-frame clones and leaves some out. The repertoire holds 300,000 to 400,000 clones, less than 9.5% seen once, with more than 0.4% in the top ten. The sequencing sample was made of central memory CD4+ T cells from blood. The receptor was isolated from a woman aged 18-30 years in good health. The gene calls are TRBV7-2 and TRBJ1-5; D unresolved. CDR3 in DNA: TGTGCCAGCAGCTTAGCGCCGGGCACCAATCAGCCCCAGCATTTT. Residues: CASSLAPGTNQPQHF.